Following are 14 T cell receptor beta chains from one sample sequenced in a study of cytomegalovirus exposure and HLA in healthy donors. Some clones are missing from TCRdb's copy, which holds only in-frame ones; the method was immunoSEQ multiplex PCR. Here the sample spans tens of thousands of clones, 94% being singletons. The sequencing sample was made of PBMCs. The receptors stem from a woman between 18 and 29 years old in good health and CMV-seropositive.

V gene TRBV7-3 combines with J gene TRBJ1-2; 9 bases align to TRBD1. The V segment lost 5 bases and the J segment 4 bases; nucleotides outside the gene matches: 8. This CDR3 contains 15 residues. CDR1 SGHTA and CDR2 FQGTGA come from the germline V gene. The CDR3: CASSPGTGLFYGYTF. The CDR3 DNA is TGTGCCAGCAGCCCCGGGACAGGGCTTTTCTATGGCTACACCTTC. Full variable domain (missing parts from reference TRBV7-3 and TRBJ1-2): GAGVSQTPSNKVTEKGKYVELRCDPISGHTALYWYRQSLGQGPEFLIYFQGTGAADDSGLPNDRFFAVRPEGSVSTLKIQRTERGDSAVYLCASSPGTGLFYGYTFGSGTRLTVV.

This chain connects TRBV9 to TRBJ2-1; 8 nucleotides agree with TRBD2. The V gene's germline CDR1 is SGDLS and CDR2 YYNGEE. CDR3 length: 16 residues. V shed 4 bases, J shed 5 bases, and the junction held 11 bases outside the gene matches. CDR3 sequence (DNA): TGTGCCAGCAGCCCATTATTACTAGCGGTGAACAATGAGCAGTTCTTC. This encodes CASSPLLLAVNNEQFF.

In this sample, this clone turned up once. The chain joins TRBV18 to TRBJ1-1; possibly TRBD1 for D (6 bases). CDR3 length: 17 amino acids. The V end lost 3 bases, the J end lost 0 bases, and 17 bases lay between the germline ends. Germline V gene sequence: CDR1 KGHSH, CDR2 LQKENI. This chain's CDR3 is CASSPTGGGGMNTEAFF. The CDR3 bases are TGTGCCAGCTCACCTACCGGGGGAGGGGGAATGAACACTGAAGCTTTCTTT.

This rearrangement joins TRBV29-1 to TRBJ1-2; tentatively, D is TRBD1 (5 bases). CDR3 length: 13 amino acids. Germline CDR1 reads SQVTM; CDR2 reads ANQGSEA. CDR3 nucleotide sequence: TGCACCTCACGGGGGGGGACTAACTATGGCTACACCTTC. This codes for CTSRGGTNYGYTF.

The rearrangement links TRBV9 to TRBJ2-7; no clear D. V was clipped by 0 bases and J by 5 bases, with 9 bases between them. CDR1 and CDR2 (germline): SGDLS, YYNGEE. The CDR3 covers 13 residues. The CDR3 spells CASSVGAHHEQYF. The CDR3 DNA is TGTGCCAGCAGCGTAGGGGCCCACCACGAGCAGTACTTC.

V usage is TRBV29-1 and J usage is TRBJ1-1; D ambiguous. V gave up 4 bases and J gave up 0 bases, with 9 bases separating them. The CDR3 runs 13 residues. Germline V gene sequence: CDR1 SQVTM, CDR2 ANQGSEA. The CDR3 DNA reads as TGCAGCGTTGTAATAGAGATGAACACTGAAGCTTTCTTT. Translation: CSVVIEMNTEAFF. The entire variable domain, with the rest obtained from reference TRBV29-1 and TRBJ1-1, is as follows: SAVISQKPSRDICQRGTSLTIQCQVDSQVTMMFWYRQQPGQSLTLIATANQGSEATYESGFVIDKFPISRPNLTFSTLTVSNMSPEDSSIYLCSVVIEMNTEAFFGQGTRLTVV.

This clone was seen more than once but under ten times. This sequence joins TRBV7-2 and TRBJ2-7, with D perhaps TRBD1 (5 bases). This CDR3 comprises 14 residues. V lost 0 bases and J 3 bases, leaving 9 bases between the germline ends. In germline, CDR1 is SGHTA, CDR2 FQGNSA. This chain's CDR3 is CASSLAPQGYEQYF. The DNA for the CDR3 is TGTGCCAGCAGCTTAGCTCCCCAGGGCTACGAGCAGTACTTC.

The chain recombines TRBV7-9 with TRBJ2-5; TRBD1 is a possible D gene (6 bases). Germline V CDR1 and CDR2: SEHNR, FQNEAQ (reference sequence). Trimming shortened V by 0 bases and J by 4 bases, and 15 bases separated the two germline ends. The CDR3 contains 16 residues. The CDR3 here is CASSLASRGPIETQYF. In DNA, the CDR3 is TGTGCCAGCAGCTTAGCAAGCAGGGGACCGATAGAGACCCAGTACTTC.

CDR3 nucleotide sequence: TGTGCCAGCAGCTCTAAGACGGCCGGGGACACTGAAGCTTTCTTT. Amino acids: CASSSKTAGDTEAFF. V and J are TRBV5-4 and TRBJ1-1; D gene ambiguous. This CDR3 contains 15 residues. Deletions cut 3 bases from V and 3 bases from J, with 15 bases between. Germline values: CDR1 SGHNT, CDR2 YYREEE (reference sequence).

In the case of this clone: Other DNA sequences of this sample code for an identical CDR3. This chain uses TRBV9 with TRBJ1-5; a weak D match, TRBD1 (6 bases). V gave up 8 bases and J gave up 3 bases, with 12 bases separating them. The germline CDR1 and CDR2 sequences are SGDLS and YYNGEE. The CDR3 is 13 residues long. CDR3 DNA sequence: TGTGCCAGTAGCACAGGGAACAATCAGCCCCAGCATTTT. Translating gives CASSTGNNQPQHF. The entire variable domain, with the rest obtained from reference TRBV9 and TRBJ1-5, is as follows: DSGVTQTPKHLITATGQRVTLRCSPRSGDLSVYWYQQSLDQGLQFLIQYYNGEERAKGNILERFSAQQFPDLHSELNLSSLELGDSALYFCASSTGNNQPQHFGDGTRLSIL.

The rearrangement joins TRBV15 to TRBJ2-1; no definite D call. The germline V gene has CDR1 LNHNV and CDR2 YYDKDF (reference sequence). Trimming shortened V by 5 bases and J by 9 bases, and 17 bases separated the two germline ends. This CDR3 comprises 14 residues. The CDR3 region has the DNA TGTGCCACCAGCCTCCACCCAGACTCGGGTGAGCAGTTCTTC. This sequence encodes CATSLHPDSGEQFF.

This chain connects TRBV28 to TRBJ1-2; D remains unclear. The ends were cut back, 6 bases at V and 4 bases at J, with 12 bases in the middle. This CDR3 is 13 amino acids long. Germline CDR1 is MDHEN and CDR2 is SYDVKM. This CDR3 reads CASSVGSRYGYTF. The CDR3 DNA reads as TGTGCCAGCAGCGTGGGCAGCCGCTATGGCTACACCTTC.

This chain links TRBV6-1 with TRBJ1-2; no clear D gene. The CDR3 has 14 amino acids. Trimming stripped 1 base from V and 3 bases from J, with 9 bases between. Germline V gene data show CDR1 as MNHNS and CDR2 as SASEGT. In nucleotides, the CDR3 is TGTGCCAGCAGTGAAGGGGAGGAGTACTATGGCTACACCTTC. This encodes CASSEGEEYYGYTF.

This clone was recorded once. CDR3 residues: CASSVRQEETEAFF. The CDR3, as DNA: TGTGCCAGCAGCGTGCGACAGGAGGAAACTGAAGCTTTCTTT. The V and J genes are TRBV9 and TRBJ1-1; tentative D call: TRBD1 (6 bases). Trimming shortened V by 2 bases and J by 5 bases, and 13 bases separated the two germline ends. Germline values: CDR1 SGDLS, CDR2 YYNGEE. CDR3 size: 14 residues.